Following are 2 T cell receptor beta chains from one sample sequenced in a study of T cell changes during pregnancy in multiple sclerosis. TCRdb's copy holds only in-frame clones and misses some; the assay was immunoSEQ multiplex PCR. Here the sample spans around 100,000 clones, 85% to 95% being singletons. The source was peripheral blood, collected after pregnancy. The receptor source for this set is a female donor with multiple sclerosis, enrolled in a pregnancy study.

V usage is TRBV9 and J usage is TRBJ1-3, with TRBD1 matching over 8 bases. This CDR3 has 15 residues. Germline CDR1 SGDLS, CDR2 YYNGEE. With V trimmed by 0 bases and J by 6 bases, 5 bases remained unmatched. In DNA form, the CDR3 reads TGTGCCAGCAGCGTAGGACAGGACAGGGAAAACACCATATATTTT. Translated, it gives CASSVGQDRENTIYF. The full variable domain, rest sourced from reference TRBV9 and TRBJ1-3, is DSGVTQTPKHLITATGQRVTLRCSPRSGDLSVYWYQQSLDQGLQFLIQYYNGEERAKGNILERFSAQQFPDLHSELNLSSLELGDSALYFCASSVGQDRENTIYFGEGSWLTVV.

The CDR3 DNA reads as TGCAGCGTTGATGCGGCCGGAGATGGTGAAAAACTGTTTTTT. It yields the protein CSVDAAGDGEKLFF. J is TRBJ1-4 and V is TRBV29-1; D not certain. Germline CDR1 SQVTM, CDR2 ANQGSEA. V was pared by 3 bases and J by 7 bases, with 15 bases between. CDR3 length equals 14 residues.